This T cell receptor beta chain came from a study of blood T cell repertoires in COVID-19. Study at large: From the United States, Italy and Spain came samples of acute and convalescent COVID-19. T cells, B-cell-depleted T cells, or PBMCs supplied cDNA or gDNA.

The CDR3 spans 16 residues. Trimming took 2 bases from V and 2 from J; bases not matched to a gene: 9. The germline V gene has CDR1 MNHEY and CDR2 SVGEGT. Methods used by the authors: Using reference gene primer amplification, nucleated cell counts were estimated. The data were produced by immunoSEQ multiplex PCR, yet TCRdb's version contains in-frame clones alone and is incomplete. The DNA was the basis for D and trimming; V, J and clone size are from that table. In the table there are fewer than 150,000 clones, 75% to 90% of which are singletons. This receptor was identified in a woman in her forties or fifties who had recovered from COVID-19. The rearrangement links TRBV6-2 or TRBV6-3 to TRBJ2-7, with 7 nucleotides matching TRBD1. Sequencing was performed on peripheral blood. Written as DNA, the CDR3 is TGTGCCAGCAGTTACGTTGGCGAGGGGGCCGCCTACGAGCAGTACTTC. Translating gives CASSYVGEGAAYEQYF.